Detailed here is one T cell receptor beta chain. Sequencing used immunoSEQ multiplex PCR; TCRdb keeps in-frame clones, though not all of them. The sample carries about 14,000 clones, about 90% recorded once. This specimen belongs to a study of blood T cell repertoires in COVID-19. The material sequenced was peripheral blood. The source is a human donor in a cohort sampled during active COVID-19.

The CDR3, as DNA: TGCAGCGCTAAGGAGGGGACTGGGAATGAAAAACTGTTTTTT. Residues: CSAKEGTGNEKLFF. V usage is TRBV29-1 and J usage is TRBJ1-4; possible D gene TRBD1, 5 bases. This CDR3 contains 14 residues. In germline, CDR1 is SQVTM, CDR2 ANQGSEA. V was cut by 7 bases and J by 5 bases, with 17 bases left in between.